This record covers a single T cell receptor (beta chain). The antigen remains unidentified. As every portion of the isolated RNA was reverse transcribed, the sequencing read expressed TCRB transcripts. Using immunoSEQ multiplex PCR, the repertoire was profiled, and TCRdb retains in-frame clones only, with some absent. The sample yields more than 250,000 clones, roughly 20% seen once. This sample stems from a study of beta chain features in type 1 diabetes. Study-wide results and caveats: Moderate yet significant TCRB CDR3 shortening was seen in Type 1 diabetes patients in all four CD4+ subsets.

This CDR3 is 14 amino acids long. Trimming shortened V by 4 bases and J by 4 bases, and 12 bases separated the two germline ends. Germline-derived CDR1 and CDR2 are SGHDT and YYEEEE. The sample was naive CD4+ T cells from blood. The TCR sequence derives from a woman aged 40 to 49 with type 1 diabetes. The V and J genes are TRBV5-6 and TRBJ1-5, with D hard to call. This chain's CDR3 is CASSPGRTNQPQHF. The CDR3 DNA reads as TGTGCCAGCAGCCCCGGACGGACTAATCAGCCCCAGCATTTT. The whole variable domain, filled in from reference TRBV5-6 and TRBJ1-5, reads DAGVTQSPTHLIKTRGQQVTLRCSPKSGHDTVSWYQQALGQGPQFIFQYYEEEERQRGNFPDRFSGHQFPNYSSELNVNALLLGDSALYLCASSPGRTNQPQHFGDGTRLSIL.